A selection of T cell receptor beta chains follows, all from one sample in a study of shared clonotypes between healthy human individuals. Assay: immunoSEQ multiplex PCR; the TCRdb copy retains only in-frame clones and omits some. The sample lists some 2,000,000 clones, 95% occurring once. The sample consisted of naive CD4+ T cells sorted from blood. These receptors were taken from a man aged 18 to 29 in good health. The CDR3 runs from the conserved cysteine through the conserved F or W. The order of the fields is V gene, CDR3 protein.

V gene: TRBV7-2; CDR3 protein: CASNSGLAGTGELFF
V gene: TRBV19; CDR3 protein: CASSPYGQDNSPLHF
V gene: TRBV7-2; CDR3 protein: CASSRLTGTDTQYF
V gene: TRBV29-1; CDR3 protein: CSVEPLAGLYEQYF
V gene: TRBV10-2; CDR3 protein: CASSVGNTNTEAFF
V gene: TRBV6-5; CDR3 protein: CASSTRRQGSEQYF
V gene: TRBV6-1; CDR3 protein: CATLTGPGEAFF
V gene: TRBV27; CDR3 protein: CASSAYRRNTGELFF
V gene: TRBV18; CDR3 protein: CASSPPGLNMNTEAFF
V gene: TRBV10-1; CDR3 protein: CASSGTSGTDTQYF
V gene: TRBV6-6; CDR3 protein: CASSYVLWDYEQYF
V gene: TRBV29-1; CDR3 protein: CSLQTSGESEQYF
V gene: TRBV6-6; CDR3 protein: CASSYTQSPNQPQHF
V gene: TRBV10-2; CDR3 protein: CASSETVLIGNTIYF